The 6 T cell receptor beta chains given below trace back to one sample, sequenced in a study of CD8 T cells in Susac syndrome. When the RNA was reverse transcribed, random hexamers were used with an input of roughly 0.45 to 1 ug. One entry per CDR3 protein results from TCRdb running MiXCR on the immunoSEQ multiplex PCR reads. The sample has some 150,000 distinct CDR3 sequences; approximately 94% are singletons. Sequences were obtained from CD4+ T cells from PBMCs. Receptors were obtained from a human donor with Susac syndrome.

The J gene is TRBJ2-1, the V gene TRBV20-1, with TRBD2 as a possible D gene (5 bases). The germline V gene has CDR1 DFQATT and CDR2 SNEGSKA (reference sequence). The CDR3 extends over 18 amino acids. V was cut by 2 bases and J by 5 bases, with 25 bases left in between. The CDR3 sequence: CSARRVLPSPAAHNEQFF. The CDR3 nucleotides are TGCAGTGCTAGAAGGGTTCTCCCCTCCCCAGCGGCTCACAATGAGCAGTTCTTC.

J is TRBJ1-3 and V is TRBV2; D ambiguous. CDR3 size: 14 residues. The V and J ends lost 3 bases and 2 bases respectively, with 8 bases between them. CDR1 is SNHLY and CDR2 is FYNNEI in the germline V gene. CDR3 protein: CASSENSPGNTIYF. The CDR3 region has the DNA TGTGCCAGCAGTGAGAACAGCCCTGGAAACACCATATATTTT.

The rearrangement links TRBV20-1 to TRBJ2-3; TRBD2 aligns across 11 bases. V lost 3 bases and J lost 2; bases outside the gene matches: 4. Germline V gene lookup returns CDR1 DFQATT and CDR2 SNEGSKA (reference sequence). The CDR3 is 15 amino acids. Written as DNA, the CDR3 is TGCAGTGCTAGGTCGGGACTAGCGGCCACAGATACGCAGTATTTT. Encoded protein: CSARSGLAATDTQYF.

This clonotype has only one observation. This rearrangement joins TRBV28 to TRBJ2-1; no clear D. The V gene's germline CDR1 is MDHEN and CDR2 SYDVKM. Trimming took off 6 bases at V and 0 bases at J, with 9 bases between the two ends. There are 14 residues in the CDR3. CDR3 loop: CASSSLSSYNEQFF. The DNA for the CDR3 is TGTGCCAGCAGCTCCCTGAGCTCCTACAATGAGCAGTTCTTC.

V usage is TRBV20-1 and J usage is TRBJ2-3; TRBD2 matches 10 bases. The germline gives CDR1 DFQATT, CDR2 SNEGSKA (reference sequence). The J segment lost 5 bases and the V segment lost 5 bases, leaving 7 bases of the junction unmatched. This CDR3 spans 14 amino acids. The CDR3 here is CSARRSGRGDTQYF. CDR3 sequence (DNA): TGCAGTGCTCGCAGAAGCGGGAGGGGAGATACGCAGTATTTT.

This clonotype was seen only a few times. J is TRBJ1-1 and V is TRBV6-1; D remains unclear. The CDR3 consists of 12 residues. V was clipped by 7 bases and J by 1 base, with 7 bases between them. The germline V gene encodes CDR1 MNHNS and CDR2 SASEGT. The CDR3 DNA sequence: TGTGCCAGCATGAAAGGGAACACTGAAGCTTTCTTT. Protein product: CASMKGNTEAFF.